The next 19 T cell receptor beta chains were all read from a single sample in a study of CD8 T cells in ankylosing spondylitis. Regarding the study as a whole: Characteristic of ankylosing spondylitis blood, it appeared, was a TCR beta motif comprising 7 to 9 highly homologous variants.

Each CDR3 protein gets one entry after TCRdb re-called the 5' RACE reads with MiXCR. This sample has 400,000 or so distinct CDR3 sequences; roughly 26% occur once, and the top ten carry about 0.89%. For these TCRs, the target antigens are not known. Sequences were obtained from blood, either unsorted or a sorted T cell fraction (not recorded which). These receptors came from a male donor with ankylosing spondylitis.

The gene calls are TRBV20-1 and TRBJ2-5, with 9 bases matching TRBD1. Germline lookup yields CDR1 DFQATT and CDR2 SNEGSKA (reference sequence). The CDR3 consists of 15 residues. The trim removed 4 bases at V and 3 bases at J, leaving 9 bases unmatched. CDR3 region: CSATGLGDREETQYF. The DNA of the CDR3 is TGCAGTGCTACGGGTCTCGGGGACAGGGAAGAGACCCAGTACTTC.

This clonotype was observed a few times. The V gene is TRBV20-1, the J gene TRBJ2-1; weak D call: TRBD2 (5 bases). CDR1 is DFQATT, CDR2 SNEGSKA, per germline (reference sequence). The CDR3 totals 12 residues. Trimming left V 2 bases short and J 5 bases short, with 7 bases between. The DNA for the CDR3 is TGCAGTGCTAGACTAGCTGACAATGAGCAGTTCTTC. Its translation: CSARLADNEQFF.

The V gene is TRBV14, the J gene TRBJ2-1, with a tentative D call TRBD2 (5 bases). Trimming left V 2 bases short and J 9 bases short, with 14 bases between. Germline-derived CDR1 and CDR2 are SGHDN and FVKESK. The CDR3 sequence is 14 residues long. CDR3 coding DNA: TGTGCCAGCAGCCAACTTCGTTACGGAGGTGAGCAGTTCTTC. This sequence encodes CASSQLRYGGEQFF.

The J gene is TRBJ2-7, the V gene TRBV20-1; D may be TRBD2 (5 bases). There are 13 residues in the CDR3. CDR1 is DFQATT, CDR2 SNEGSKA, per germline (reference sequence). V was pared by 6 bases and J by 2 bases, with 14 bases between. The DNA of the CDR3 is TGCAGTGCCGCGGGTTATAGCACCTACGAGCAGTACGTC. Protein: CSAAGYSTYEQYV.

This clonotype was seen a few times. V is TRBV28 and J is TRBJ2-1, with 7 bases matching TRBD2. V shed 5 bases and J 1 base; nucleotides not matched to a gene: 2. Germline loops: CDR1 MDHEN, CDR2 SYDVKM. The CDR3 extends over 14 amino acids. The CDR3 loop is CASSASGSYNEQFF. The CDR3 nucleotides read TGTGCCAGCAGTGCTAGCGGTTCCTACAATGAGCAGTTCTTC.

V usage is TRBV20-1 and J usage is TRBJ2-5; possible D gene TRBD2, 5 bases. The CDR3 is made up of 13 amino acids. V gave up 2 bases and J gave up 3 bases, with 10 bases separating them. The germline V gene encodes CDR1 DFQATT and CDR2 SNEGSKA (reference sequence). The CDR3 loop is CSARLPGEETQYF. The CDR3 DNA reads TGCAGTGCTAGACTTCCCGGGGAAGAGACCCAGTACTTC.

V is TRBV7-9 and J is TRBJ1-2; D unclear. The CDR3 extends over 15 amino acids. Germline V gene data show CDR1 as SEHNR and CDR2 as FQNEAQ (reference sequence). Trimming left V 7 bases short and J 3 bases short, with 18 bases between. CDR3: CASIPLGRRDYGYTF. CDR3 DNA: TGTGCCAGCATCCCCTTGGGAAGGAGGGACTATGGCTACACCTTC.

This clonotype was detected only a few times. The chain carries TRBV5-1 and TRBJ2-1, with a weak D call TRBD2 (5 bases). From germline, CDR1 is SGHRS and CDR2 YFSETQ. There are 15 residues in the CDR3. V lost 0 bases and J 0 bases, leaving 7 bases between the germline ends. Here the CDR3 reads CASSLEDSSYNEQFF. CDR3 nucleotides: TGCGCCAGCAGCTTGGAGGACTCCTCCTACAATGAGCAGTTCTTC.

This rearrangement joins TRBV11-1 to TRBJ1-4; D is ambiguous. The V gene's germline CDR1 is SGHAT and CDR2 FQDESV (reference sequence). Trimming pared 1 base from V and 7 bases from J, leaving 10 bases between. The CDR3 extends over 14 amino acids. The CDR3 bases are TGTGCCAGCAGCTTAGAAGGGATCGGTGAAAAACTGTTTTTT. Its translation is CASSLEGIGEKLFF.

The table lists this clonotype with a few counts. The chain is built from TRBV10-1 and TRBJ2-2; 9 nucleotides align to TRBD1. With 6 bases clipped from V and 5 bases from J, the junction kept 4 bases outside the gene matches. The CDR3 consists of 14 residues. CDR1 and CDR2 (germline): WNHNN, SYGVQD (reference sequence). The CDR3 loop is CASSEGTGTGELFF. In DNA form, the CDR3 reads TGCGCCAGCAGCGAGGGGACAGGGACCGGGGAGCTGTTTTTT.

The chain carries TRBV4-1 and TRBJ1-1; D is ambiguous. This CDR3 is built from 14 residues. Germline lookup yields CDR1 MGHRA and CDR2 YSYEKL. V was trimmed by 0 bases and J by 10 bases, leaving 15 bases between them. In DNA, the CDR3 is TGCGCCAGCAGCCAAGACGTGGTTTCGTCTGGAGCTTTCTTT. Translated: CASSQDVVSSGAFF.

The CDR3 sequence: CASSRTGDGNEQFF. As DNA, the CDR3 is TGTGCCAGCAGCCGGACGGGAGACGGGAATGAGCAGTTCTTC. The V and J genes are TRBV4-2 and TRBJ2-1; perhaps TRBD2 as D (6 bases). CDR3 length: 14 residues. Trimming removed 4 bases at V and 7 bases at J, with 14 bases between. The germline V gene has CDR1 LGHNA and CDR2 YNFKEQ.

Only a few counts were recorded for this clonotype. V gene TRBV10-3 combines with J gene TRBJ2-1; 8 bases fit TRBD1. The germline gives CDR1 ENHRY, CDR2 SYGVKD. The J segment lost 0 bases and the V segment lost 6 bases, leaving 1 base of the junction unmatched. The CDR3 covers 14 residues. Written as DNA, the CDR3 is TGTGCCATCAGAGGACAGGGCTCCTACAATGAGCAGTTCTTC. This translates into CAIRGQGSYNEQFF.

This sequence joins TRBV13 and TRBJ2-1, with TRBD1 identical over 8 bases. V lost 0 bases to trimming and J lost 6 bases; unmatched junction nucleotides: 4. Per germline, CDR1 PRHDT and CDR2 FYEKMQ (reference sequence). This CDR3 contains 15 residues. CDR3 nucleotides: TGTGCCAGCAGCTTAGGGGACAGGGACCTCAATGAGCAGTTCTTC. Its translation: CASSLGDRDLNEQFF.

The sample holds many counts of this clonotype. The CDR3 here is CASRGTPQETQYF. The CDR3 bases are TGTGCCAGCAGGGGGACACCCCAAGAGACCCAGTACTTC. V gene TRBV3-1 combines with J gene TRBJ2-5; TRBD1 is a possible D gene (6 bases). The CDR3 totals 13 residues. Germline V gives CDR1 LGHDT, CDR2 YNNKEL (reference sequence). The germline V and J ends were trimmed by 6 bases and 1 base, with 9 bases remaining between them.

The chain couples TRBV4-1 to TRBJ1-2; a possible D gene is TRBD1 (5 bases). Trimming cost V 4 bases and J 4 bases, with 10 bases left between them. This CDR3 comprises 13 residues. The germline CDR1 and CDR2 sequences are MGHRA and YSYEKL. The CDR3 loop is CASSRGDGYGYTF. The CDR3 region has the DNA TGCGCCAGCAGCCGGGGGGATGGCTATGGCTACACCTTC.

The gene calls are TRBV27 and TRBJ2-3; D uncertain. The germline V and J ends were trimmed by 2 bases and 5 bases, with 8 bases remaining between them. Germline assignment: CDR1 MNHEY and CDR2 SMNVEV (reference sequence). This CDR3 comprises 13 residues. CDR3 loop: CASSLGQEDTQYF. The CDR3 DNA is TGTGCCAGCAGTTTAGGGCAGGAAGATACGCAGTATTTT.

This clonotype was observed a few times. The V and J genes are TRBV12-3 or TRBV12-4 and TRBJ2-5; D possibly corresponds to TRBD2 (5 bases). Trimming removed 1 base at V and 5 bases at J, with 11 bases between. This CDR3 is built from 14 residues. CDR3 DNA sequence: TGTGCCAGCAGTTTAGGGCAGGCGGGTGAGACCCAGTACTTC. As protein: CASSLGQAGETQYF.

CDR3 in DNA: TGTGCCAGCAGCTTTCTAGCGGGACCTGAGCAGTTCTTC. Residues: CASSFLAGPEQFF. The chain recombines TRBV7-9 with TRBJ2-1, with 9 nucleotides matching TRBD2. Germline-derived CDR1 and CDR2 are SEHNR and FQNEAQ (reference sequence). After removal of 3 bases from V and 9 bases from J, the junction contained 3 bases not matched to a gene. The length of the CDR3 is 13 residues.